These 6 T cell receptor beta chains came from one sample sequenced in a study of blood T cell repertoires in COVID-19. Produced via immunoSEQ multiplex PCR; TCRdb's table is partial and in-frame only. The sample records around 230,000 clones, about nine tenths being singletons. The source material was PBMCs or T cells enriched from blood (not recorded which). The receptor source for this set is a woman aged 40 to 50 with acute COVID-19.

V gene TRBV6-2 or TRBV6-3 combines with J gene TRBJ1-1, with unresolved D. Germline loops: CDR1 MNHEY, CDR2 SVGEGT. V dropped 2 bases and J dropped 0 bases, with 16 bases sitting between them. CDR3 size: 17 residues. Here the CDR3 reads CASSYHRLIDLNTEAFF. DNA for the CDR3: TGTGCCAGCAGTTACCATCGACTCATAGATTTGAACACTGAAGCTTTCTTT.

The chain carries TRBV7-9 and TRBJ1-2, with TRBD1 identical over 7 bases. Germline V gene sequence: CDR1 SEHNR, CDR2 FQNEAQ (reference sequence). This CDR3 has 12 residues. J gave up 14 bases and V 1 base, and 7 bases lay outside the gene matches. The CDR3 is CASSLERGRLTF. The CDR3 DNA sequence: TGTGCCAGCAGCTTAGAGAGGGGGCGGTTGACCTTC.

This sequence joins TRBV7-9 and TRBJ2-7; a possible D gene is TRBD1 (5 bases). Germline lookup yields CDR1 SEHNR and CDR2 FQNEAQ (reference sequence). V was trimmed by 5 bases and J by 1 base, leaving 12 bases between them. This CDR3 has 14 amino acids. CDR3 amino acids: CASSHDSLSYEQYF. The CDR3, as DNA: TGTGCCAGCAGCCATGACAGCCTGTCCTACGAGCAGTACTTC.

The chain links TRBV12-3 or TRBV12-4 to TRBJ1-2; TRBD1 is a possible D gene (5 bases). The CDR3 is 12 amino acids. The V end was cut by 8 bases, the J end by 2 bases, with 9 bases between. CDR3 nucleotide sequence: TGTGCCAGCGGACACCCCAACTATGGCTACACCTTC. Encoded protein: CASGHPNYGYTF.

V usage is TRBV24-1 and J usage is TRBJ2-3; maybe TRBD2 (5 bases). The CDR3 has 15 amino acids. Germline loops: CDR1 KGHDR, CDR2 SFDVKD. Trimming shortened V by 4 bases and J by 3 bases, and 13 bases separated the two germline ends. The CDR3 DNA is TGTGCCACCAGTGACCAAGGACTCCCAACAGATACGCAGTATTTT. Translating it yields CATSDQGLPTDTQYF.

This clone was counted between two and nine times. The CDR3 DNA follows: TGTGCCAGTAGTATGAGACAGGGTCGGGGCACCGGGGAGCTGTTTTTT. This gives the protein CASSMRQGRGTGELFF. The chain has TRBV19 and TRBJ2-2, with 7 nucleotides matching TRBD1. The CDR3 is made up of 16 amino acids. V trimming: 3 bases; J trimming: 4 bases; junction bases outside the gene matches: 8. Germline V gene lookup returns CDR1 LNHDA and CDR2 SQIVND (reference sequence).